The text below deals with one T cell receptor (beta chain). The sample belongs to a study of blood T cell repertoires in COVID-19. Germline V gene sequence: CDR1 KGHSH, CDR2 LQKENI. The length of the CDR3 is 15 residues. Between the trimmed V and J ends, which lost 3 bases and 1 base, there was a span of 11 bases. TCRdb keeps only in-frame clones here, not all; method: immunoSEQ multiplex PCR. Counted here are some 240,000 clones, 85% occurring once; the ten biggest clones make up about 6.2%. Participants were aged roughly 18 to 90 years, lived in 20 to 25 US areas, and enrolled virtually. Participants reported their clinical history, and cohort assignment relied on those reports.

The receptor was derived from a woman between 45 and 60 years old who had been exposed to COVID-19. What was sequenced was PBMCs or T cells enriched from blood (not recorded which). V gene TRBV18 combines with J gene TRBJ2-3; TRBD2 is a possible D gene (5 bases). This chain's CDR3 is CASSPLGSGTDTQYF. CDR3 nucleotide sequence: TGTGCCAGCTCACCCTTGGGTAGCGGCACAGATACGCAGTATTTT.